These T cell receptor beta chains were read from a single sample in a study of immunodeficiency. Repertoires were generated with immunoSEQ multiplex PCR, while TCRdb's copy carries only in-frame clones and drops some. Of 1,100 to 1,500 clones listed, 90% to 97% are singletons. Sequenced: CD4+ T cells from blood. The receptor set was obtained from a girl aged 2-10 years. Both conserved end residues are part of each CDR3. Each record gives: J gene, D gene, clone size, V gene, CDR3 DNA, CDR3 protein. The D gene is left open where the match is weak. Clone size is shown for a subset of rows, as once, few, many or a class of expanded clone.

TRBJ2-3	-	-	TRBV29-1	TGCAGCGTTGAATACGGTATGAGGAAGACGCAGGTTTTT	CSVEYGMRKTQVF
TRBJ2-2	-	-	TRBV15	TGTGCCACCAGCACCCCGATCCCGCCGAACACCGGGGAGCTGTTTTTT	CATSTPIPPNTGELFF
TRBJ1-4	-	-	TRBV6-5	TGTGCCAGCACGAGGGTATTGGGGGAAAAACTGTTTTTT	CASTRVLGEKLFF
TRBJ1-2	-	few	TRBV6-4	TGTGCCAGCAGCCCCCGGGGCCCGCTCGAAGGAAATCAGGGCGGCTACACCTTC	CASSPRGPLEGNQGGYTF
TRBJ2-3	-	-	TRBV6-2/TRBV6-3	TGTGCCAGCAGTTACAGAGGAGGGAGTACGCAGTATTTT	CASSYRGGSTQYF
TRBJ1-1	-	-	TRBV2	TGTGCCAGCAGTGAACACAGGGTTGTGAACACTGAAGCTTTCTTT	CASSEHRVVNTEAFF
TRBJ2-7	-	-	TRBV27	TGTGCCAGCAGTTTATCTTCATCTTCGATCCACGAGCAGTACTTC	CASSLSSSSIHEQYF
TRBJ1-2	-	-	TRBV18	TGTGCCAGCTCACCAGGGTTACAGGGTGACGGCTACACCTTC	CASSPGLQGDGYTF
TRBJ2-1	TRBD2	-	TRBV7-2	TGTGCCAGCAGCTTAGGTACTAGCGGTTTCTACAATGAGCAGTTCTTC	CASSLGTSGFYNEQFF
TRBJ2-7	TRBD1	once	TRBV5-1	TGCGCCAGCAGGAGGGGACAGACCTACGAGCAGTACTTC	CASRRGQTYEQYF
TRBJ2-7	-	-	TRBV28	TGTGCCAGCAGTTTATTACCCGGATTATACTCCTACGAGCAGTACTTC	CASSLLPGLYSYEQYF
TRBJ2-7	-	-	TRBV19	TGTGCCAGTAGTCCTAGGGACGGCCCCATCTACGAGCAGTACTTC	CASSPRDGPIYEQYF
TRBJ1-1	-	-	TRBV6-5	TGTGCCAGCAGTTACTCGTGGCAGTCTGAAGCTTTCTTT	CASSYSWQSEAFF
TRBJ2-3	-	-	TRBV4-2	TGTGCCAGCAGCCAAGATGAATCGCGCGGAAGCACAGATACGCAGTATTTT	CASSQDESRGSTDTQYF
TRBJ1-2	TRBD1	-	TRBV10-2	TGCGCCAGCAGTGTTAAAGGGACAGGGCGAGGCTACACCTTC	CASSVKGTGRGYTF
TRBJ2-7	TRBD2	-	TRBV15	TGTGCCACCAGCAGAGATCCCGAGAGCGGGGCCTACGAGCAGTACTTC	CATSRDPESGAYEQYF
TRBJ1-1	-	-	TRBV10-3	TGTGCCATCAGTGGTTCAGGGGACACTGAAGCTTTCTTT	CAISGSGDTEAFF
TRBJ2-1	TRBD2	-	TRBV6-5	TGTGCCAGCAGTTATGTAGCGGGAGGGTACAATGAGCAGTTCTTC	CASSYVAGGYNEQFF
TRBJ2-1	-	-	TRBV28	TGTGCCAGCAGTTTAGGTAATGAGCAGTTCTTC	CASSLGNEQFF
TRBJ2-7	TRBD2	-	TRBV6-5	TGTGCCAGCAGTTACTCGAGGCGAGCGGGAGGGGACGAGCAGTACTTC	CASSYSRRAGGDEQYF